Sequencing of this T cell receptor (beta chain) was carried out in a study of OX40 agonist ivuxolimab in advanced cancers. Per the germline V gene, CDR1 is PRHDT and CDR2 is FYEKMQ (reference sequence). The V end lost 6 bases, the J end lost 7 bases, and 16 bases lay between the germline ends. The CDR3 loop spans 13 amino acids. On this clone itself: Its antigen is not known.

Findings and caveats of the study: In general, CD8+ T cells held more expanded clones than CD4+ did, on average. Clonal expansion from baseline to week 6 occurred in both CD4+ and CD8+ T cells. Low normalized T-cell clonal expansion also characterized some of the nonresponders.

The table came from immunoSEQ multiplex PCR; TCRdb's copy has only in-frame clones and leaves some out. In the table there are roughly 30,000 clones, about 88% of which are singletons. Drawing of blood for sampling happened at baseline, at cycle 4 day 1, and at cycle 7 day 1. Source: CD4+ or CD8+ T cells sorted from blood, taken in a trial of the OX40 agonist ivuxolimab. This chain connects TRBV13 to TRBJ2-7, with D possibly being TRBD1 (6 bases). The sequence was obtained from an adult with an advanced solid tumor such as melanoma, head and neck, liver or kidney cancer. This CDR3 reads CASRTQGYREQYF. The DNA of the CDR3 is TGTGCCAGCAGGACACAGGGCTATAGGGAGCAGTACTTC.